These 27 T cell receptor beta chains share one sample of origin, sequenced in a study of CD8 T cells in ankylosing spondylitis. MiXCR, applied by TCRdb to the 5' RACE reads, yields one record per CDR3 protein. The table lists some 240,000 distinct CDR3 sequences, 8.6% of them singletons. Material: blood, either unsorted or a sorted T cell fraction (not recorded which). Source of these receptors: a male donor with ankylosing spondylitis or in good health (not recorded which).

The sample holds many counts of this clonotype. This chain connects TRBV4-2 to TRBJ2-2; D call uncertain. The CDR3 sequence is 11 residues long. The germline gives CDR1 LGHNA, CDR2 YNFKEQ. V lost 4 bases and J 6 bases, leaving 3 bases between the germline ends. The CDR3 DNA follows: TGTGCCAGCAGCCCCTCCGGGGAGCTGTTTTTT. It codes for CASSPSGELFF.

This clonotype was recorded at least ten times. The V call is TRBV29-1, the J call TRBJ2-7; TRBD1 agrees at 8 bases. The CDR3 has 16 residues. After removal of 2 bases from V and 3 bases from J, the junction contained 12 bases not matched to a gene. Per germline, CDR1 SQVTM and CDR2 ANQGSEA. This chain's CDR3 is CSVESADRENHYEQYF. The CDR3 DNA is TGCAGCGTTGAATCCGCGGACAGGGAAAATCACTACGAGCAGTACTTC.

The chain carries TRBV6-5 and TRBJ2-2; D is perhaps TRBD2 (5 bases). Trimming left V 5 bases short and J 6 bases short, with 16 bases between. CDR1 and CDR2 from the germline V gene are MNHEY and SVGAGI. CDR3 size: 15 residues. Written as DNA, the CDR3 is TGTGCCAGCAGTCTCACTCTTGAGGGCGCCGGGGAGCTGTTTTTT. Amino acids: CASSLTLEGAGELFF.

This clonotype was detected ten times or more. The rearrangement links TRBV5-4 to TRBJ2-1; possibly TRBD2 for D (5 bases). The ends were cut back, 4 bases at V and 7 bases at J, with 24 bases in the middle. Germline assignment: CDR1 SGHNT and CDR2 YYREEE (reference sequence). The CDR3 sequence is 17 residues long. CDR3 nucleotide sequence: TGTGCCAGCAGCGTTGCGACACTAGGAGCCGGAGCTAATGAGCAGTTCTTC. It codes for CASSVATLGAGANEQFF.

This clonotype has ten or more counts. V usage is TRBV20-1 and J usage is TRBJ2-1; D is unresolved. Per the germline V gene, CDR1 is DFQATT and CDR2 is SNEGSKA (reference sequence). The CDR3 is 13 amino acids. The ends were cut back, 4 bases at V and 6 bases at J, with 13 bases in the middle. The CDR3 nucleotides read TGCAGTGCTACCCCGGCGCCGGGCAATGAGCAGTTCTTC. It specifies CSATPAPGNEQFF.

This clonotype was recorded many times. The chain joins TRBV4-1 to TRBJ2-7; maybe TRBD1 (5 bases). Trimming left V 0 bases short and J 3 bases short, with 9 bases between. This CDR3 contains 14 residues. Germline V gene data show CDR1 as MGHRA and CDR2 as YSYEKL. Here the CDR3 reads CASSQEGQGYEQYF. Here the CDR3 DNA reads TGCGCCAGCAGCCAAGAAGGCCAGGGCTACGAGCAGTACTTC.

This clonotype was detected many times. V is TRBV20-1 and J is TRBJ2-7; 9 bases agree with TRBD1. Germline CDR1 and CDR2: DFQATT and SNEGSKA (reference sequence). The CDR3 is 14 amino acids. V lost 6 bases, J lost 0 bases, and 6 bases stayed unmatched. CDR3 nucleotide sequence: TGCAGTGCGGCCCGGGACAGGGACTCCTACGAGCAGTACTTC. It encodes CSAARDRDSYEQYF.

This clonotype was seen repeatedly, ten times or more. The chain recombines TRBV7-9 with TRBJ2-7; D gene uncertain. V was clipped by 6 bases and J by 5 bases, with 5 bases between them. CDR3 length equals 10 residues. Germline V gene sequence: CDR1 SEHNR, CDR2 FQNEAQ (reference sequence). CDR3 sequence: CASRFDEQYF. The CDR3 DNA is TGTGCCAGCAGGTTCGACGAGCAGTACTTC.

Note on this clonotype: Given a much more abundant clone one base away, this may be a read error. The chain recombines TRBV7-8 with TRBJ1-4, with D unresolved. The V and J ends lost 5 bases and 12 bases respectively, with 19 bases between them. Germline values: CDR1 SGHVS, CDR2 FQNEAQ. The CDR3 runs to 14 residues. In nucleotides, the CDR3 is TGTGCCAGCAGCCCCCGGGTTGGGGTTGGGGAACTGTTTTTT. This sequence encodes CASSPRVGVGELFF.

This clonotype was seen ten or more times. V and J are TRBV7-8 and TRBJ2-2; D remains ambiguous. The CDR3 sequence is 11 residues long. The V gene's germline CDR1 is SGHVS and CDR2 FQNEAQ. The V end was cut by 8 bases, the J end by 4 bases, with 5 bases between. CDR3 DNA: TGTGCCAGCGAACGCACCGGGGAGCTGTTTTTT. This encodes CASERTGELFF. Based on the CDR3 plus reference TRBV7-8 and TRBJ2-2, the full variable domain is GAGVSQSPRYKVAKRGQDVALRCDPISGHVSLFWYQQALGQGPEFLTYFQNEAQLDKSGLPSDRFFAERPEGSVSTLKIQRTQQEDSAVYLCASERTGELFFGEGSRLTVL.

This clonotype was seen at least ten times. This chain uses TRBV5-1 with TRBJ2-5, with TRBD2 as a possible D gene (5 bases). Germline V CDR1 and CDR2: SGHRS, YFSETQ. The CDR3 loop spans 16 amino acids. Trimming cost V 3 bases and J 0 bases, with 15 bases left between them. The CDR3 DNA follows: TGCGCCAGCAGCTCTCCCGAGCGCGGGTACCAAGAGACCCAGTACTTC. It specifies CASSSPERGYQETQYF.

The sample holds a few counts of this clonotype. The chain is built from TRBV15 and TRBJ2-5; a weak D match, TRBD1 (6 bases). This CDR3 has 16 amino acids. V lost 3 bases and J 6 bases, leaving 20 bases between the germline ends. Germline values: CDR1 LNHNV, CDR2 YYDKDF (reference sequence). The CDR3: CATSRLLKQGTKTQYF. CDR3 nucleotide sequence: TGTGCCACCAGCAGGCTCTTAAAGCAGGGGACGAAGACCCAGTACTTC.

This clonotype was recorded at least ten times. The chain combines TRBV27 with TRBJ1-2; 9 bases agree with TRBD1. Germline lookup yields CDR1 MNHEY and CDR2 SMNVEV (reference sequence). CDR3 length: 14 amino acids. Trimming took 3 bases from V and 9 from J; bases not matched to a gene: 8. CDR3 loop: CASSFSGQGPSYTF. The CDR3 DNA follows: TGTGCCAGCAGTTTCTCGGGACAGGGCCCGAGCTACACCTTC.

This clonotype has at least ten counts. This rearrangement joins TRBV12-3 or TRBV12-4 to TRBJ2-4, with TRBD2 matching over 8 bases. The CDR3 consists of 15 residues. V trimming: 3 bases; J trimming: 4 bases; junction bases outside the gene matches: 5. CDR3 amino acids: CASSFGGGTKNIQYF. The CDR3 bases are TGTGCCAGCAGTTTTGGCGGGGGGACAAAAAACATTCAGTACTTC.

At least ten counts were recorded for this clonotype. Here the CDR3 reads CSFSNSYNEQFF. Written as DNA, the CDR3 is TGCAGCTTCTCGAACTCCTACAATGAGCAGTTCTTC. The V gene is TRBV29-1, the J gene TRBJ2-1; D remains unclear. Germline V gives CDR1 SQVTM, CDR2 ANQGSEA. V lost 8 bases and J 0 bases, leaving 8 bases between the germline ends. The CDR3 is made up of 12 amino acids.

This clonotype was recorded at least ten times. The CDR3 sequence: CSATGSEKNEQFF. The CDR3 DNA is TGCAGTGCAACCGGGAGCGAGAAAAATGAGCAGTTCTTC. The chain links TRBV20-1 to TRBJ2-1, with D maybe TRBD2 (6 bases). Looked up from germline, CDR1 is DFQATT and CDR2 is SNEGSKA (reference sequence). V was shortened by 6 bases and J by 7 bases, with 16 bases between the two germline ends. The CDR3 runs 13 residues.

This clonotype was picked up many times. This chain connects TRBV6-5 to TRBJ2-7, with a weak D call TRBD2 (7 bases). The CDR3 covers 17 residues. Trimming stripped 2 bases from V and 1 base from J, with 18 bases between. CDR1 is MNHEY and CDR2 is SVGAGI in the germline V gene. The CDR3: CASSYRDGGPLSYEQYF. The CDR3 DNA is TGTGCCAGCAGTTACCGGGACGGGGGGCCACTATCCTACGAGCAGTACTTC.

The CDR3 region has the DNA TGTGCCAGCAGCTTCCGTCACCTAAGGACCTATGGCTACACCTTC. This sequence encodes CASSFRHLRTYGYTF. V and J are TRBV5-6 and TRBJ1-2; unclear D gene. V was shortened by 2 bases and J by 4 bases, with 15 bases between the two germline ends. The CDR3 has 15 amino acids. CDR1 SGHDT and CDR2 YYEEEE come from the germline V gene.

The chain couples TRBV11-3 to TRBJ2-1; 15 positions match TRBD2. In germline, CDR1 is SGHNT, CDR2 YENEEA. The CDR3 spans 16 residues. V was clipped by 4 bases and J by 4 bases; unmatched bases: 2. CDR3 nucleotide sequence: TGTGCCAGCAGCTGGACTAGCGGGGGGGAATACAATGAGCAGTTCTTC. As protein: CASSWTSGGEYNEQFF.

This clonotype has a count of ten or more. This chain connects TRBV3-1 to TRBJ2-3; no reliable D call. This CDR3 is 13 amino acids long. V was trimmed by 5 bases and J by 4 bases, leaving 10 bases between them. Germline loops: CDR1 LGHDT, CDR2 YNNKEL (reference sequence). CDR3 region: CASSYRSPDTQYF. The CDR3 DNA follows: TGTGCCAGCAGCTATAGATCACCAGATACGCAGTATTTT.

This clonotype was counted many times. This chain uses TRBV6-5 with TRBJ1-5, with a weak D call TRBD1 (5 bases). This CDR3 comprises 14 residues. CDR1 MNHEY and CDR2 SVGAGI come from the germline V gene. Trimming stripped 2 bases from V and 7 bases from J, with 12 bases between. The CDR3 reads CASSYPDSSQPQHF. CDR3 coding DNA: TGTGCCAGCAGTTACCCCGACAGCTCCCAGCCCCAGCATTTT.

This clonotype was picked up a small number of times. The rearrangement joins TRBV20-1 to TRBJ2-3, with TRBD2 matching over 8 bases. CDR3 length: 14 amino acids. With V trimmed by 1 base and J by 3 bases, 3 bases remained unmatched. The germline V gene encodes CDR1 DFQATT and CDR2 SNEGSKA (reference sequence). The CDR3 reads CSARATSATDTQYF. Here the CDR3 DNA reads TGCAGTGCTAGAGCGACTAGCGCGACAGATACGCAGTATTTT.

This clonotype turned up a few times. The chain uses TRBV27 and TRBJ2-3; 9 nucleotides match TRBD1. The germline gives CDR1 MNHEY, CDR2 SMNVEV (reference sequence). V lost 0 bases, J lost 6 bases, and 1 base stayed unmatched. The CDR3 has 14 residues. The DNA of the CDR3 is TGTGCCAGCAGTTTATCGGGGACAGGGGATACGCAGTATTTT. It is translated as CASSLSGTGDTQYF.

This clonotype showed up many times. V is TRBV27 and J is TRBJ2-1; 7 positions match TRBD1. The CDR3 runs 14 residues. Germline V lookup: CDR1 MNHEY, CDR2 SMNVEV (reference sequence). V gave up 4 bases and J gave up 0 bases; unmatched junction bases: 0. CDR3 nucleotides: TGTGCCAGCAGTTCAGGGGGCTCCTACAATGAGCAGTTCTTC. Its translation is CASSSGGSYNEQFF.

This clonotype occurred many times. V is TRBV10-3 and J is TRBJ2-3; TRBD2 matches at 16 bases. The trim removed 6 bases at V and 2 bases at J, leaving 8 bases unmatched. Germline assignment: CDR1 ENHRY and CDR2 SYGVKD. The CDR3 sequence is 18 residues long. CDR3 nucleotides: TGTGCCATCAGCCCGGGACTAGCGGGAGGGCCCAACACAGATACGCAGTATTTT. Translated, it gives CAISPGLAGGPNTDTQYF.

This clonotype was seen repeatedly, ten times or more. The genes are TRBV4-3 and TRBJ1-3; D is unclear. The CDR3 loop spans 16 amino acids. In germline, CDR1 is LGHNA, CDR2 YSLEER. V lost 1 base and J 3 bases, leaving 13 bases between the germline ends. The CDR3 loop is CASSQVAGAFGNTIYF. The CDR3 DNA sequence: TGCGCCAGCAGCCAAGTAGCTGGTGCCTTTGGAAACACCATATATTTT.

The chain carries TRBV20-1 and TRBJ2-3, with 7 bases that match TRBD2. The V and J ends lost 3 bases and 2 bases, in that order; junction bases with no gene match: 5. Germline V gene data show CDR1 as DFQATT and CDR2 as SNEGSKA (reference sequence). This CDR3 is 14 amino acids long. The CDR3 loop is CSASSGGTTDTQYF. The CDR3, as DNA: TGCAGTGCTAGCTCCGGGGGGACCACAGATACGCAGTATTTT.